This entry is about one T cell receptor (beta chain). Its antigen is unknown. The data stem from a study of early T cells in non-severe SARS-CoV-2 infection. Study in general: Sequencing of unsorted whole blood was done on bulk RNA, leaving chains unpaired.

Study outcomes and limitations: Private and CD4 specificities were missed by VDJdb matching, which favored anti-spike CD8 responses.

Each single cDNA molecule received a unique molecular identifier. Via MiXCR, TCRdb re-called the 5' RACE reads, giving one row per CDR3 protein. The sample consists of around 70,000 distinct CDR3 sequences, around 15% of them appearing once. This clonotype was obtained from an adult who was a healthcare worker with PCR-confirmed SARS-CoV-2 infection or an uninfected control (not recorded which). Sequences were obtained from whole blood.

This chain's CDR3 is CASSLALGSQKLFF. The CDR3 DNA follows: TGTGCCAGCAGCTTAGCGCTGGGGTCGCAAAAACTGTTTTTT. This chain uses TRBV7-2 with TRBJ1-4; D is uncertain. The germline CDR1 and CDR2 sequences are SGHTA and FQGNSA. The CDR3 sequence is 14 residues long. V lost 0 bases and J 9 bases, leaving 11 bases between the germline ends.